The 15 T cell receptor beta chains in this list originate from one sample, sequenced in a study of shared clonotypes between healthy human individuals. Measured with immunoSEQ multiplex PCR; TCRdb has only the in-frame clones, and not every one. The sample has millions of clones; approximately 92% are singletons. Sequenced: naive CD4+ T cells sorted from blood. Subset meaning: CD45RA+ positively selected. The receptors come from a man between 18 and 35 years old in good health.

V and J are TRBV25-1 and TRBJ2-1; D uncertain. V was cut by 5 bases and J by 7 bases, with 12 bases left in between. The CDR3 length is 13 residues. CDR1 is MGHDK and CDR2 is SYGVNS in the germline V gene. The CDR3 spells CASSPEALNEQFF. For the CDR3, the DNA is TGTGCCAGCAGTCCCGAGGCGTTGAATGAGCAGTTCTTC. Together with reference TRBV25-1 and TRBJ2-1, the CDR3 gives the full variable domain: EADIYQTPRYLVIGTGKKITLECSQTMGHDKMYWYQQDPGMELHLIHYSYGVNSTEKGDLSSESTVSRIRTEHFPLTLESARPSHTSQYLCASSPEALNEQFFGPGTRLTVL.

The chain uses TRBV5-1 and TRBJ1-1; D gene unclear. CDR1 is SGHRS and CDR2 is YFSETQ in the germline V gene. Trimming took off 0 bases at V and 4 bases at J, with 10 bases between the two ends. This CDR3 is 14 amino acids long. DNA of the CDR3: TGCGCCAGCAGCTTGGGGGTCCTGGGCACTGAAGCTTTCTTT. Protein sequence: CASSLGVLGTEAFF.

The V call is TRBV5-1, the J call TRBJ2-2; D is perhaps TRBD2 (6 bases). Per germline, CDR1 SGHRS and CDR2 YFSETQ. The CDR3 runs to 15 residues. Trimming left V 7 bases short and J 2 bases short, with 15 bases between. The CDR3 DNA reads TGCGCCAGCCGGCTCTCCGGGGGAAACACCGGGGAGCTGTTTTTT. Residues: CASRLSGGNTGELFF.

A remark on this clone: Other DNA sequences from this sample encode an identical CDR3 as well. The chain links TRBV18 to TRBJ2-5, with D hard to call. V was clipped by 5 bases and J by 2 bases, with 9 bases between them. The germline V gene has CDR1 KGHSH and CDR2 LQKENI. The CDR3 is made up of 13 amino acids. CDR3 protein: CASSRARQETQYF. The CDR3, as DNA: TGTGCCAGCTCAAGGGCGCGACAAGAGACCCAGTACTTC.

The CDR3 sequence: CASSYPSGGTDTQYF. The CDR3 bases are TGTGCCAGCAGCTACCCAAGCGGGGGCACAGATACGCAGTATTTT. The genes are TRBV7-2 and TRBJ2-3; 7 nucleotides agree with TRBD2. Losses at the gene ends were 4 bases for V and 1 base for J; bases not matched to a gene: 5. In germline, CDR1 is SGHTA, CDR2 FQGNSA. The CDR3 runs 15 residues.

The rearrangement uses TRBV4-3 and TRBJ1-2; D not certain. The CDR3 is made up of 15 amino acids. The germline V gene has CDR1 LGHNA and CDR2 YSLEER. Trimming took 4 bases from V and 4 from J, leaving 16 bases between them. The CDR3: CASSRGPSTIYGYTF. For the CDR3, the DNA is TGCGCCAGCAGCCGAGGGCCGTCAACCATCTATGGCTACACCTTC.

The count of this clone is one. The CDR3 here is CASSITSGGEEDTQYF. CDR3 nucleotide sequence: TGTGCCAGTAGTATTACTAGCGGGGGGGAGGAAGATACGCAGTATTTT. This chain connects TRBV19 to TRBJ2-3, with 13 positions matching TRBD2. This CDR3 contains 16 residues. V gave up 3 bases and J gave up 5 bases; unmatched junction bases: 5. Germline CDR1 reads LNHDA; CDR2 reads SQIVND (reference sequence). The whole variable domain, filled in from reference TRBV19 and TRBJ2-3, reads DGGITQSPKYLFRKEGQNVTLSCEQNLNHDAMYWYRQDPGQGLRLIYYSQIVNDFQKGDIAEGYSVSREKKESFPLTVTSAQKNPTAFYLCASSITSGGEEDTQYFGPGTRLTVL.

As for this clone: This specimen includes other DNA sequences encoding the same CDR3. J is TRBJ2-3 and V is TRBV7-6; D is perhaps TRBD2 (5 bases). The germline CDR1 and CDR2 sequences are SGHVS and FNYEAQ. The length of the CDR3 is 15 residues. V was trimmed by 1 base and J by 2 bases, leaving 10 bases between them. The CDR3 DNA sequence: TGTGCCAGCAGCTTAGGCGAGCGGAACACAGATACGCAGTATTTT. Translation gives CASSLGERNTDTQYF. Full variable domain (missing parts from reference TRBV7-6 and TRBJ2-3): GAGVSQSPRYKVTKRGQDVALRCDPISGHVSLYWYRQALGQGPEFLTYFNYEAQQDKSGLPNDRFSAERPEGSISTLTIQRTEQRDSAMYRCASSLGERNTDTQYFGPGTRLTVL.

V usage is TRBV10-2 and J usage is TRBJ2-7, with a possible D match to TRBD2 (6 bases). The CDR3 spans 11 residues. The germline V gene has CDR1 WSHSY and CDR2 SAAADI. Trimming shortened V by 8 bases and J by 4 bases, and 9 bases separated the two germline ends. CDR3 amino acids: CASGGNYEQYF. Here the CDR3 DNA reads TGCGCCAGCGGGGGGAATTACGAGCAGTACTTC.

Here the CDR3 reads CASSADRANNSPLHF. The CDR3 nucleotides are TGTGCCAGCAGTGCCGACAGGGCAAATAATTCACCCCTCCACTTT. The V gene is TRBV6-1, the J gene TRBJ1-6, with 7 bases fitting TRBD1. Germline-derived CDR1 and CDR2 are MNHNS and SASEGT. This CDR3 contains 15 residues. V was clipped by 4 bases and J by 5 bases; unmatched bases: 5.

The chain carries TRBV9 and TRBJ2-5; a possible D gene is TRBD1 (6 bases). The CDR3 sequence is 15 residues long. Trimming took off 0 bases at V and 0 bases at J, with 9 bases between the two ends. The V gene's germline CDR1 is SGDLS and CDR2 YYNGEE. The CDR3 region is CASSVGGRNQETQYF. CDR3 nucleotide sequence: TGTGCCAGCAGCGTAGGGGGGCGCAACCAAGAGACCCAGTACTTC.

The chain has TRBV25-1 and TRBJ1-6; D gene unclear. Trimming stripped 2 bases from V and 5 bases from J, with 16 bases between. This CDR3 is 17 amino acids long. The germline V gene has CDR1 MGHDK and CDR2 SYGVNS. CDR3 amino acids: CASSEKTASLHNSPLHF. The CDR3 nucleotides are TGTGCCAGCAGTGAAAAGACGGCTAGCCTACATAATTCACCCCTCCACTTT.

The chain uses TRBV7-9 and TRBJ1-2; no definite D call. The V and J ends lost 1 base and 7 bases respectively, with 10 bases between them. The CDR3 has 13 amino acids. From germline, CDR1 is SEHNR and CDR2 FQNEAQ (reference sequence). The CDR3 sequence: CASSLGSWGGYTF. CDR3 DNA: TGTGCCAGCAGCTTAGGGAGCTGGGGTGGCTACACCTTC.

This clone has only one observation. The chain couples TRBV6-1 to TRBJ2-3; TRBD2 matches 12 bases. The CDR3 covers 15 residues. Germline lookup yields CDR1 MNHNS and CDR2 SASEGT. J lost 2 bases, V lost 7 bases, and 4 bases had no gene match. The CDR3 sequence is CASTRTSGTTDTQYF. The CDR3 region has the DNA TGTGCCAGCACCCGGACTAGCGGGACCACAGATACGCAGTATTTT.

The chain carries TRBV5-1 and TRBJ2-7; 8 bases align to TRBD2. V gave up 0 bases and J gave up 6 bases; unmatched junction bases: 8. The CDR3 runs to 15 residues. Looked up from germline, CDR1 is SGHRS and CDR2 is YFSETQ. CDR3 nucleotides: TGCGCCAGCAGCTTGGAGAGCGGGAGAACTGTCGAGCAGTACTTC. Amino acid sequence: CASSLESGRTVEQYF.